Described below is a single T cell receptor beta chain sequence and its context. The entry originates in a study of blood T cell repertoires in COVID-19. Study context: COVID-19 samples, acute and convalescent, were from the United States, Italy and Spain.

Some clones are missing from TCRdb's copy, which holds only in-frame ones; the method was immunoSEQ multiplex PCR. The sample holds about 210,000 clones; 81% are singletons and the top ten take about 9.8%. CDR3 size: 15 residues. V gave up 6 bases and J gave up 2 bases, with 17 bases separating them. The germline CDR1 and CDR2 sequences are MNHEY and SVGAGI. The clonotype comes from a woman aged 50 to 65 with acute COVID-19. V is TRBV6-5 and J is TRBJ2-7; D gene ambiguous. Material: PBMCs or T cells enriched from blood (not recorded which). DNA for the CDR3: TGTGCCAGCAGCCCCGCGGATTTTTCGGCCTACGAGCAGTACTTC. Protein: CASSPADFSAYEQYF.